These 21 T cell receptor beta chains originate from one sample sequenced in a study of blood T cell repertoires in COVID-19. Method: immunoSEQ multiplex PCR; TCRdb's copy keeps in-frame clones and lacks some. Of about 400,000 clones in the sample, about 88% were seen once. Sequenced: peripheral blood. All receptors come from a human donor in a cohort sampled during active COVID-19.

The CDR3 nucleotides are TGCGCCAGCAGCGCCCTAGGGGGGGACACTGAAGCTTTCTTT. Translation gives CASSALGGDTEAFF. The gene calls are TRBV5-1 and TRBJ1-1; possibly TRBD1 for D (6 bases). CDR1 is SGHRS, CDR2 YFSETQ, per germline. The CDR3 loop spans 14 amino acids. V was pared by 4 bases and J by 3 bases, with 13 bases between. The full variable domain, its missing parts supplied by reference TRBV5-1 and TRBJ1-1, is KAGVTQTPRYLIKTRGQQVTLSCSPISGHRSVSWYQQTPGQGLQFLFEYFSETQRNKGNFPGRFSGRQFSNSRSEMNVSTLELGDSALYLCASSALGGDTEAFFGQGTRLTVV.

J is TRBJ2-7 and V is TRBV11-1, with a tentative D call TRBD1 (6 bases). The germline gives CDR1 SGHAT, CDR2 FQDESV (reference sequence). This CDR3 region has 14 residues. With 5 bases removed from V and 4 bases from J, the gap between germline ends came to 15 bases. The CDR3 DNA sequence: TGTGCCAGCAGCACGGACACCACAGGGTACGAGCAGTACTTC. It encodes CASSTDTTGYEQYF.

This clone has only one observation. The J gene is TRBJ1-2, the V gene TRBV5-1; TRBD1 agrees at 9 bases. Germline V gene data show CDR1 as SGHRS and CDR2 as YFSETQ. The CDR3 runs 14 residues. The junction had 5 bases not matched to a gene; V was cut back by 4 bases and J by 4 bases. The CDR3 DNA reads TGCGCCAGCAGCCCGACAGGGGGGAGCTATGGCTACACCTTC. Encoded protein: CASSPTGGSYGYTF. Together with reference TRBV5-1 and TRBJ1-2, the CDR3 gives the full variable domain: KAGVTQTPRYLIKTRGQQVTLSCSPISGHRSVSWYQQTPGQGLQFLFEYFSETQRNKGNFPGRFSGRQFSNSRSEMNVSTLELGDSALYLCASSPTGGSYGYTFGSGTRLTVV.

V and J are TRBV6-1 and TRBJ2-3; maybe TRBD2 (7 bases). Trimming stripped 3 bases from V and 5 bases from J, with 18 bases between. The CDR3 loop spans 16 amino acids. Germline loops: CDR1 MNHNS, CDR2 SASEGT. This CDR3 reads CASSDIGGADLDTQYF. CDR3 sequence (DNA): TGTGCCAGCAGTGATATAGGGGGGGCCGATTTAGATACGCAGTATTTT.

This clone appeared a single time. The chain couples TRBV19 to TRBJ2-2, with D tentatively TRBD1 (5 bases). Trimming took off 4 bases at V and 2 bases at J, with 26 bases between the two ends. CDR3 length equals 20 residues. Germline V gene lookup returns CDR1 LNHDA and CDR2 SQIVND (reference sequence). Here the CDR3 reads CASSTDRGWAGQGNTGELFF. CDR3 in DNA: TGTGCCAGTAGTACCGACCGCGGCTGGGCCGGGCAGGGCAACACCGGGGAGCTGTTTTTT.

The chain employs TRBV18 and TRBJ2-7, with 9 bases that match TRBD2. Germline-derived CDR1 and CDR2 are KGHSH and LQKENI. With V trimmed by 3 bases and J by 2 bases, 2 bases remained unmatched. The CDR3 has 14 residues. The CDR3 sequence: CASSPREGPYEQYF. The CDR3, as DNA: TGTGCCAGCTCACCGCGGGAGGGCCCCTACGAGCAGTACTTC. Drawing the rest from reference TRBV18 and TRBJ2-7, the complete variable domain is NAGVMQNPRHLVRRRGQEARLRCSPMKGHSHVYWYRQLPEEGLKFMVYLQKENIIDESGMPKERFSAEFPKEGPSILRIQQVVRGDSAAYFCASSPREGPYEQYFGPGTRLTVT.

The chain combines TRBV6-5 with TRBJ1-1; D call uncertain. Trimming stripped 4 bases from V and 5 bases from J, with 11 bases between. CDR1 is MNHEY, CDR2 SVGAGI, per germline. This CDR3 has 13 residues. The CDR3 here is CASSSRLGTEAFF. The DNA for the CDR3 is TGTGCCAGCAGTTCCCGCCTCGGGACTGAAGCTTTCTTT.

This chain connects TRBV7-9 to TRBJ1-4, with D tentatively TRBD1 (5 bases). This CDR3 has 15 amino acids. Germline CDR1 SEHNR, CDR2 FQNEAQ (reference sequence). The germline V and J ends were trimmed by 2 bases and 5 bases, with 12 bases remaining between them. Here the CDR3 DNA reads TGTGCCAGCAGCTTATGGGGGGGTGCGAATGAAAAACTGTTTTTT. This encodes CASSLWGGANEKLFF. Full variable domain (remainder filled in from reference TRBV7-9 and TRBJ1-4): DTGVSQNPRHKITKRGQNVTFRCDPISEHNRLYWYRQTLGQGPEFLTYFQNEAQLEKSRLLSDRFSAERPKGSFSTLEIQRTEQGDSAMYLCASSLWGGANEKLFFGSGTQLSVL.

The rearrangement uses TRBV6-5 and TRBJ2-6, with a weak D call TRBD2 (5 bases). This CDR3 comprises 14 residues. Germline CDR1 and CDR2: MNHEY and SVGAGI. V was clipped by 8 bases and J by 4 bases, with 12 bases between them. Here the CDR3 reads CASGPADGANVLTF. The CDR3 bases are TGTGCCAGCGGCCCAGCGGACGGGGCCAACGTCCTGACTTTC.

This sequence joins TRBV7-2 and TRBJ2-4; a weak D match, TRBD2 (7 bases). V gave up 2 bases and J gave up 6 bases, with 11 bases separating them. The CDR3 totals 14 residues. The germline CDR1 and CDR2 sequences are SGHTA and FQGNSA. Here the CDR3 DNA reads TGTGCCAGCAGCTTACGGGGGGCCTTAAACATTCAGTACTTC. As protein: CASSLRGALNIQYF.

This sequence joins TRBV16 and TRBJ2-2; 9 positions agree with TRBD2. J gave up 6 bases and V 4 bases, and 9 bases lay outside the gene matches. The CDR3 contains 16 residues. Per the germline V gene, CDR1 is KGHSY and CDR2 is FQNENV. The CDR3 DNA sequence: TGTGCCAGCAGCCCGAGGACGGGACTAGCAGCCGGGGAGCTGTTTTTT. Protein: CASSPRTGLAAGELFF.

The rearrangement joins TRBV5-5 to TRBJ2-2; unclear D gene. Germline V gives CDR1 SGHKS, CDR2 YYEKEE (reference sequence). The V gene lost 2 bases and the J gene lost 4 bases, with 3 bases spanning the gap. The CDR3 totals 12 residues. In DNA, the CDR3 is TGTGCCAGCAGCTTCCGCACCGGGGAGCTGTTTTTT. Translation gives CASSFRTGELFF.

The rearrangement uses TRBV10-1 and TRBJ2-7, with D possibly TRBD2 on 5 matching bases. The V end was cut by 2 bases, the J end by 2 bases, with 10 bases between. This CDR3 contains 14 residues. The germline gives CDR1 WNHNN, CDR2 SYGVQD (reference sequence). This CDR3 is CASSEEGSPYEQYF. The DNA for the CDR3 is TGCGCCAGCAGTGAGGAGGGCTCACCCTACGAGCAGTACTTC.

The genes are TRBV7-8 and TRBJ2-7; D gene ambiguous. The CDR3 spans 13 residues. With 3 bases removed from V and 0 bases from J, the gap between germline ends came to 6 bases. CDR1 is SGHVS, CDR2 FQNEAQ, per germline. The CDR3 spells CASSLADSYEQYF. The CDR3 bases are TGTGCCAGCAGCTTGGCAGACTCCTACGAGCAGTACTTC.

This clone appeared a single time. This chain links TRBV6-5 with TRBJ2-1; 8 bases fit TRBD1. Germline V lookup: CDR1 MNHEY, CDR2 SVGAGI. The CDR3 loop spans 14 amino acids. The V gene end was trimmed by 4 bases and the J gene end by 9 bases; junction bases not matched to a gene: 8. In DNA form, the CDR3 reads TGTGCCAGCAGTTTACTGGACAGGGATGTTGAGCAGTTCTTC. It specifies CASSLLDRDVEQFF.

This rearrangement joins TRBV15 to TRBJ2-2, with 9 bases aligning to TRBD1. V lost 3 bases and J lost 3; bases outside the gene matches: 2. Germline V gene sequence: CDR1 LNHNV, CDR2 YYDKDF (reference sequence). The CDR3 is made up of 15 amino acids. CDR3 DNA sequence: TGTGCCACCAGCAGGGGGGACAGGGACACCGGGGAGCTGTTTTTT. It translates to CATSRGDRDTGELFF. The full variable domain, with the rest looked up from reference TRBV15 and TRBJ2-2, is DAMVIQNPRYQVTQFGKPVTLSCSQTLNHNVMYWYQQKSSQAPKLLFHYYDKDFNNEADTPDNFQSRRPNTSFCFLDIRSPGLGDTAMYLCATSRGDRDTGELFFGEGSRLTVL.

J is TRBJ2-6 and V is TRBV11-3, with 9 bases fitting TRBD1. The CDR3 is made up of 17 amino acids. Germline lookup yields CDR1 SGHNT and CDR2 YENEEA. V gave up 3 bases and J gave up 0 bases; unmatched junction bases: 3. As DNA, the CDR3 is TGTGCCAGCAGCTTTGGGACAGGGAGCTCTGGGGCCAACGTCCTGACTTTC. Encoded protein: CASSFGTGSSGANVLTF.

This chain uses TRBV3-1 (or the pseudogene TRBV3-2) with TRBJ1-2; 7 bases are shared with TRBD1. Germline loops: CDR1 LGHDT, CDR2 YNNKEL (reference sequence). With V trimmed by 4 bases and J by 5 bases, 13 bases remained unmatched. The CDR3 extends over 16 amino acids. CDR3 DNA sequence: TGTGCCAGCAGCCGTAGGGGGCAGGTAAACTTATATGGCTACACCTTC. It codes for CASSRRGQVNLYGYTF.

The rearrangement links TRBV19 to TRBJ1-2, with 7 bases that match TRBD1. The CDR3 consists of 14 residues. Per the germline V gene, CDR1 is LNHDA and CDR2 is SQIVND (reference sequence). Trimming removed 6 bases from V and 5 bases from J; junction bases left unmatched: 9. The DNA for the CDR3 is TGTGCCAGTAGACCCACAGGGGCCGGGTATGGCTACACCTTC. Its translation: CASRPTGAGYGYTF.

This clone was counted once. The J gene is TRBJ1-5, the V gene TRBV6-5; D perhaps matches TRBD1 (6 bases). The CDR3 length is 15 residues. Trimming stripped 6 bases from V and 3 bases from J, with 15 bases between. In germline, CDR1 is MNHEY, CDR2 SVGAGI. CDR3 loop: CASSQAGAHNQPQHF. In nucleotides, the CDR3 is TGTGCCAGCAGCCAGGCAGGGGCACACAATCAGCCCCAGCATTTT.

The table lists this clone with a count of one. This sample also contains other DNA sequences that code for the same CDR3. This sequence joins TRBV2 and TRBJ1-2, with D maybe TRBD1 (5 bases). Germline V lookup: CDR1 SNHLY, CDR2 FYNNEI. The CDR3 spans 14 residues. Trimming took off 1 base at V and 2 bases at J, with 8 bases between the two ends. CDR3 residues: CASSEGQGNYGYTF. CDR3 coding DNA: TGTGCCAGCAGTGAAGGCCAGGGCAACTATGGCTACACCTTC.